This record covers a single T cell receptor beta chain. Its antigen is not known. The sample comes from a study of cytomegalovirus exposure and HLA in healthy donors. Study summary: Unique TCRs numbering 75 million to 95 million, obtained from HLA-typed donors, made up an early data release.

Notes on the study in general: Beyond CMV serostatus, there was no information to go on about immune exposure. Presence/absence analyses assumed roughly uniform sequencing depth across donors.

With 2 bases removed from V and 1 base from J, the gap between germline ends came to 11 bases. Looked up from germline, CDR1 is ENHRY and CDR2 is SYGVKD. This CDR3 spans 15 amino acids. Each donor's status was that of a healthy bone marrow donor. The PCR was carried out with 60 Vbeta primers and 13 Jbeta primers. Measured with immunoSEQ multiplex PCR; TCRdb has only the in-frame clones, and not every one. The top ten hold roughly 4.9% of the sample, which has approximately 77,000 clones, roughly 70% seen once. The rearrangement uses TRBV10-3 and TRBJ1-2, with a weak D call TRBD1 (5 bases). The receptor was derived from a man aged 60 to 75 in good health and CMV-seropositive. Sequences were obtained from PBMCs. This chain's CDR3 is CAISEQTALNYGYTF. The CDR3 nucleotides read TGTGCCATCAGTGAGCAGACAGCACTTAACTATGGCTACACCTTC.